The clone carrying this T cell receptor (beta chain) came up many times. A read error may produce the germline difference seen at one junction end. MiXCR, applied by TCRdb to the 5' RACE reads, yields one record per CDR3 protein. The table has roughly 52,000 distinct CDR3 sequences, 15% to 20% seen once. Sequenced sample: naive CD4+ T cells sorted from blood. Stated subset: naive CD4+ T cells, CD4+CD45RA+CD25-. The origin of this receptor is a female donor with breast cancer.

CDR3 DNA sequence: TGTGACAGCAGCGTAGCAGAATACAATGAGCAGTTCTTC. As protein: CDSSVAEYNEQFF. The chain recombines TRBV9 with TRBJ2-1; D is ambiguous. The CDR3 extends over 13 amino acids. The V gene's germline CDR1 is SGDLS and CDR2 YYNGEE.